This T cell receptor beta chain is drawn from a study of vaccination effects on CD4 cells after COVID-19. As to this clone: The antigen is undetermined.

CDR1 is WSHSY and CDR2 is SAAADI in the germline V gene. This CDR3 spans 13 amino acids. Losses at the gene ends were 3 bases for V and 4 bases for J; bases not matched to a gene: 1. Sequencing in the ViraFEST assay came after antigen-specific CD4+ T cells had been expanded with viral peptide pools, which were used to stimulate PBMC. Cultured cells yielded isolated CD4+ T cells after approximately nine days. From March to December 2020, the person had a SARS-CoV-2 infection that was confirmed by PCR. The authors exchanged half the medium for IL-2 medium on days 3 and 7. The protocol was immunoSEQ multiplex PCR, while the TCRdb copy is restricted to in-frame clones and leaves out a portion. Found here are 35,000 to 55,000 clones, around 66% of them singletons; the top ten hold 25% to 35%.

The sequence was collected from a human donor who had a prior SARS-CoV-2 infection. The V gene is TRBV10-2, the J gene TRBJ1-2, with 8 nucleotides matching TRBD1. The sample consisted of CD4+ T cells from PBMCs cultured with a peptide pool, taken before COVID-19 vaccination. DNA for the CDR3: TGCGCCAGCAGTGATACAGGGGGCTATGGCTACACCTTC. Protein sequence: CASSDTGGYGYTF.